These 32 T cell receptor beta chains originate from one sample sequenced in a study of CD8 T cells in acute hepatitis C reinfection. TCRdb's table, derived via immunoSEQ multiplex PCR, lists solely in-frame clones and lacks some. The table has about 38,000 clones, 70% to 90% seen once. Time point defined: naive CD8 control sorted from an acute-time-point sample. The source material was naive CD8+ T cells from PBMCs. The receptors shown here come from a woman between 18 and 29 years old who spontaneously cleared hepatitis C infection.

The genes are TRBV27 and TRBJ2-5; a weak D match, TRBD1 (6 bases). The CDR3 spans 14 residues. Germline loops: CDR1 MNHEY, CDR2 SMNVEV (reference sequence). Trimming pared 0 bases from V and 5 bases from J, leaving 10 bases between. In nucleotides, the CDR3 is TGTGCCAGCAGTTTATCGACAGGTGGGGAGACCCAGTACTTC. It specifies CASSLSTGGETQYF.

The CDR3 spells CASGPERWSEAFF. The CDR3 DNA reads TGTGCCAGCGGGCCCGAAAGATGGTCTGAAGCTTTCTTT. The chain joins TRBV6-5 to TRBJ1-1; no definite D call. Germline CDR1 MNHEY, CDR2 SVGAGI. This CDR3 has 13 residues. V was shortened by 8 bases and J by 6 bases, with 16 bases between the two germline ends.

The chain employs TRBV9 and TRBJ2-2, with D maybe TRBD2 (6 bases). The germline V and J ends were trimmed by 0 bases and 7 bases, with 16 bases remaining between them. Per the germline V gene, CDR1 is SGDLS and CDR2 is YYNGEE. This CDR3 is 16 amino acids long. Here the CDR3 DNA reads TGTGCCAGCAGCGTAGATTCCATCGGGGGAAGCGGGGAGCTGTTTTTT. It codes for CASSVDSIGGSGELFF.

This rearrangement joins TRBV7-9 to TRBJ1-2; D is uncertain. V was pared by 3 bases and J by 0 bases, with 11 bases between. This CDR3 has 15 residues. Looked up from germline, CDR1 is SEHNR and CDR2 is FQNEAQ (reference sequence). This CDR3 is CASSFGREANYGYTF. CDR3 coding DNA: TGTGCCAGCAGCTTCGGCCGGGAGGCTAACTATGGCTACACCTTC.

The chain is built from TRBV9 and TRBJ1-1; 7 bases fit TRBD1. V trimming: 3 bases; J trimming: 0 bases; junction bases outside the gene matches: 2. CDR1 is SGDLS and CDR2 is YYNGEE in the germline V gene. The length of the CDR3 is 14 residues. CDR3 region: CASSAGGMNTEAFF. The CDR3 nucleotides read TGTGCCAGCAGCGCAGGGGGGATGAACACTGAAGCTTTCTTT. Together with reference TRBV9 and TRBJ1-1, the CDR3 gives the full variable domain: DSGVTQTPKHLITATGQRVTLRCSPRSGDLSVYWYQQSLDQGLQFLIQYYNGEERAKGNILERFSAQQFPDLHSELNLSSLELGDSALYFCASSAGGMNTEAFFGQGTRLTVV.

The gene calls are TRBV10-2 and TRBJ2-5, with D unclear. V was cut by 2 bases and J by 5 bases, with 12 bases left in between. The CDR3 length is 14 residues. CDR1 and CDR2 from the germline V gene are WSHSY and SAAADI. The CDR3 protein is CASSERQDPETQYF. CDR3 nucleotide sequence: TGCGCCAGCAGTGAGCGTCAGGATCCCGAGACCCAGTACTTC.

The CDR3 here is CAIRSTHANYGYTF. Here the CDR3 DNA reads TGTGCCATTCGCTCGACGCACGCTAACTATGGCTACACCTTC. V gene TRBV6-6 combines with J gene TRBJ1-2; D not certain. CDR3 size: 14 residues. CDR1 is MNHNY, CDR2 SVGAGI, per germline (reference sequence). Trimming left V 10 bases short and J 0 bases short, with 15 bases between.

The CDR3 here is CASGSGRTSTDTQYF. The CDR3 region has the DNA TGTGCTAGTGGATCCGGACGGACTAGCACAGATACGCAGTATTTT. This chain joins TRBV12-5 and TRBJ2-3; D possibly corresponds to TRBD2 (5 bases). The CDR3 has 15 residues. Germline V gene data show CDR1 as LGHNT and CDR2 as FRNRAP. V dropped 6 bases and J dropped 0 bases, with 13 bases sitting between them.

The rearrangement joins TRBV19 to TRBJ1-5, with a weak D call TRBD1 (5 bases). Trimming took off 10 bases at V and 8 bases at J, with 15 bases between the two ends. Germline CDR1 and CDR2: LNHDA and SQIVND (reference sequence). The CDR3 length is 12 residues. CDR3 sequence reads: CATWGGEEPQHF. Here the CDR3 DNA reads TGTGCCACCTGGGGGGGAGAGGAGCCCCAGCATTTT.

The chain couples TRBV11-3 to TRBJ1-1; no firm D call. The CDR3 consists of 13 residues. CDR1 is SGHNT, CDR2 YENEEA, per germline. V gave up 5 bases and J gave up 2 bases, with 9 bases separating them. The CDR3 DNA is TGTGCCAGCAGCCTGGAGGATAACACTGAAGCTTTCTTT. This codes for CASSLEDNTEAFF.

This chain uses TRBV27 with TRBJ1-3; the D is unclear. CDR1 is MNHEY and CDR2 is SMNVEV in the germline V gene (reference sequence). Trimming left V 0 bases short and J 2 bases short, with 11 bases between. The CDR3 extends over 16 amino acids. As DNA, the CDR3 is TGTGCCAGCAGTTTATCCAAGGGCCTGGCTGGAAACACCATATATTTT. Its protein is CASSLSKGLAGNTIYF.

The genes are TRBV6-5 and TRBJ2-7, with D possibly being TRBD1 or TRBD2 (7 bases each). The germline CDR1 and CDR2 sequences are MNHEY and SVGAGI. The length of the CDR3 is 14 residues. Trimming stripped 8 bases from V and 3 bases from J, with 17 bases between. CDR3 residues: CASGPGGAVYEQYF. As DNA, the CDR3 is TGTGCCAGCGGGCCAGGGGGGGCGGTCTACGAGCAGTACTTC.

The V call is TRBV30, the J call TRBJ2-1; D might be TRBD2 (5 bases). The CDR3 sequence is 13 residues long. V lost 3 bases and J 4 bases, leaving 10 bases between the germline ends. Germline V lookup: CDR1 GTSNPN, CDR2 SVGIG (reference sequence). CDR3 sequence reads: CAWSGVGYNEQFF. In DNA form, the CDR3 reads TGTGCCTGGAGCGGGGTGGGTTACAATGAGCAGTTCTTC.

The chain carries TRBV9 and TRBJ1-2, with TRBD1 matching 7 bases. The CDR3 runs 13 residues. Germline V gene sequence: CDR1 SGDLS, CDR2 YYNGEE. After removal of 1 base from V and 6 bases from J, the junction contained 3 bases not matched to a gene. The CDR3 nucleotides are TGTGCCAGCAGCGTAACAGGGGCCCATGGCTACACCTTC. Protein sequence: CASSVTGAHGYTF.

The genes are TRBV9 and TRBJ2-7; D tentatively reads TRBD1 or TRBD2 (6 bases each). CDR1 is SGDLS, CDR2 YYNGEE, per germline. The CDR3 is 15 residues long. V dropped 2 bases and J dropped 5 bases, with 17 bases sitting between them. The CDR3 region has the DNA TGTGCCAGCAGCGTTGGGGGCGGGATCGGAAACGAGCAGTACTTC. As protein: CASSVGGGIGNEQYF.

The V and J genes are TRBV7-9 and TRBJ2-5; the D is unclear. The length of the CDR3 is 17 residues. Per the germline V gene, CDR1 is SEHNR and CDR2 is FQNEAQ (reference sequence). The V and J ends lost 5 bases and 0 bases respectively, with 19 bases between them. For the CDR3, the DNA is TGTGCCAGCAGCCAGATCCGTAACGTCAGGTACCAAGAGACCCAGTACTTC. Translated, it gives CASSQIRNVRYQETQYF.

V and J are TRBV14 and TRBJ2-7; TRBD2 aligns across 7 bases. Losses at the gene ends were 0 bases for V and 2 bases for J; bases not matched to a gene: 7. The germline gives CDR1 SGHDN, CDR2 FVKESK. CDR3 size: 16 residues. Written as DNA, the CDR3 is TGTGCCAGCAGCCAAGATCTCCTAGCGGACGCCTACGAGCAGTACTTC. Residues: CASSQDLLADAYEQYF.

The chain has TRBV30 and TRBJ1-5, with D hard to call. The ends were cut back, 2 bases at V and 4 bases at J, with 15 bases in the middle. This CDR3 spans 15 amino acids. Germline CDR1 reads GTSNPN; CDR2 reads SVGIG (reference sequence). In DNA form, the CDR3 reads TGTGCCTGGAGTTACACTTCGGACTCAAATCAGCCCCAGCATTTT. Translation gives CAWSYTSDSNQPQHF.

The chain uses TRBV14 and TRBJ1-1; 10 bases match TRBD1. Trimming removed 4 bases from V and 4 bases from J; junction bases left unmatched: 6. CDR1 and CDR2 (germline): SGHDN, FVKESK. This CDR3 contains 15 residues. The CDR3 region is CASSLYGTGVTEAFF. As DNA, the CDR3 is TGTGCCAGCAGCCTTTATGGGACAGGGGTCACTGAAGCTTTCTTT.

CDR3 in amino acids: CASSSIDLRHTF. The CDR3 nucleotides read TGTGCCAGCAGCTCTATCGACCTGAGACACACCTTC. The chain uses TRBV9 and TRBJ1-2; no definite D call. The CDR3 runs 12 residues. Trimming took off 4 bases at V and 12 bases at J, with 16 bases between the two ends. Per the germline V gene, CDR1 is SGDLS and CDR2 is YYNGEE. The full variable domain, in which reference TRBV9 and TRBJ1-2 provide the parts outside the CDR3, is DSGVTQTPKHLITATGQRVTLRCSPRSGDLSVYWYQQSLDQGLQFLIQYYNGEERAKGNILERFSAQQFPDLHSELNLSSLELGDSALYFCASSSIDLRHTFGSGTRLTVV.

This chain connects TRBV10-3 to TRBJ2-7, with 8 bases identical to TRBD1. The germline gives CDR1 ENHRY, CDR2 SYGVKD. With 6 bases clipped from V and 2 bases from J, the junction kept 6 bases outside the gene matches. This CDR3 has 14 residues. The CDR3 DNA sequence: TGTGCCATCAGGGACAGGGTAGACCCCTACGAGCAGTACTTC. Its protein product is CAIRDRVDPYEQYF.

The chain carries TRBV19 and TRBJ2-1; D gene uncertain. V was cut by 2 bases and J by 6 bases, with 17 bases left in between. CDR3 size: 16 residues. Per germline, CDR1 LNHDA and CDR2 SQIVND (reference sequence). CDR3 DNA: TGTGCCAGTAGTATAAACCCCTCTTATGTGCGCAATGAGCAGTTCTTC. Protein product: CASSINPSYVRNEQFF.

The J gene is TRBJ2-2, the V gene TRBV7-6; 7 bases are a match to TRBD2. The V and J ends lost 3 bases and 4 bases, in that order; junction bases with no gene match: 5. CDR1 is SGHVS, CDR2 FNYEAQ, per germline. The CDR3 is 15 residues long. The CDR3 sequence: CASSFRGVGTGELFF. CDR3 coding DNA: TGTGCCAGCAGCTTTCGGGGGGTAGGCACCGGGGAGCTGTTTTTT.

The V gene is TRBV4-2, the J gene TRBJ2-5, with no clear D. Germline CDR1 LGHNA, CDR2 YNFKEQ. V was cut by 1 base and J by 3 bases, with 9 bases left in between. This CDR3 contains 14 residues. CDR3 amino acids: CASSQVGPEETQYF. The DNA of the CDR3 is TGTGCCAGCAGCCAAGTCGGGCCCGAAGAGACCCAGTACTTC.

The J gene is TRBJ2-7, the V gene TRBV11-2; no clear D gene. V was pared by 0 bases and J by 4 bases, with 7 bases between. CDR1 is SGHAT and CDR2 is FQNNGV in the germline V gene. CDR3 size: 13 residues. The CDR3 DNA is TGTGCCAGCAGCTTAGATCGGTTTTACGAGCAGTACTTC. Its translation: CASSLDRFYEQYF. Using reference TRBV11-2 and TRBJ2-7 for the parts outside the CDR3, the full variable domain is EAGVAQSPRYKIIEKRQSVAFWCNPISGHATLYWYQQILGQGPKLLIQFQNNGVVDDSQLPKDRFSAERLKGVDSTLKIQPAKLEDSAVYLCASSLDRFYEQYFGPGTRLTVT.

The genes are TRBV7-3 and TRBJ2-1, with 9 bases lining up with TRBD2. Looked up from germline, CDR1 is SGHTA and CDR2 is FQGTGA. The CDR3 is made up of 14 amino acids. V lost 2 bases to trimming and J lost 5 bases; unmatched junction nucleotides: 1. The CDR3 coding sequence is TGTGCCAGCAGCTTAGCGGGAGGGCACAATGAGCAGTTCTTC. It codes for CASSLAGGHNEQFF.

The chain uses TRBV11-2 and TRBJ2-2; 10 nucleotides line up with TRBD2. The germline CDR1 and CDR2 sequences are SGHAT and FQNNGV. The CDR3 totals 19 residues. V lost 5 bases and J lost 7; bases outside the gene matches: 19. The CDR3 DNA reads as TGTGCCAGCAGCCAATACCCTGGGAGCGGGAGGGCCTTACACGGGGAGCTGTTTTTT. This encodes CASSQYPGSGRALHGELFF.

The V call is TRBV11-2, the J call TRBJ1-1; D is perhaps TRBD1 (6 bases). The CDR3 spans 13 residues. V dropped 0 bases and J dropped 8 bases, with 10 bases sitting between them. The germline V gene encodes CDR1 SGHAT and CDR2 FQNNGV. CDR3 loop: CASSLDRGGEAFF. The CDR3 coding sequence is TGTGCCAGCAGCTTAGATAGGGGGGGGGAAGCTTTCTTT.

This CDR3 reads CAILRAANQPQHF. The CDR3 DNA reads as TGTGCCATATTACGGGCAGCCAATCAGCCCCAGCATTTT. The chain links TRBV6-1 to TRBJ1-5; D remains unclear. V lost 10 bases and J lost 3, with 13 bases in between. This CDR3 contains 13 residues. Germline lookup yields CDR1 MNHNS and CDR2 SASEGT.

This sequence joins TRBV19 and TRBJ1-2, with D unresolved. Germline CDR1 and CDR2: LNHDA and SQIVND (reference sequence). The CDR3 contains 13 residues. V lost 5 bases, J lost 3 bases, and 10 bases lay in between. The CDR3 here is CASSLPPYYGYTF. The DNA for the CDR3 is TGTGCCAGTAGTCTCCCCCCCTACTATGGCTACACCTTC.

The J gene is TRBJ2-1, the V gene TRBV11-3, with 10 nucleotides matching TRBD1. CDR1 SGHNT and CDR2 YENEEA come from the germline V gene. This CDR3 region has 16 residues. V dropped 4 bases and J dropped 5; count of bases not matched to a gene: 8. CDR3 bases: TGTGCCAGCAGCTCCTTTCGGGGACAGGGGCACAATGAGCAGTTCTTC. This sequence encodes CASSSFRGQGHNEQFF.

The V gene is TRBV10-3, the J gene TRBJ2-7; 10 bases line up with TRBD1. Germline CDR1 reads ENHRY; CDR2 reads SYGVKD. V trimming: 5 bases; J trimming: 4 bases; junction bases outside the gene matches: 2. This CDR3 spans 13 amino acids. The CDR3 bases are TGTGCCATCAGTTGGGACAGGGGATACGAGCAGTACTTC. Encoded protein: CAISWDRGYEQYF.